This T cell receptor beta chain originates from a study of control samples from healthy donors and cancer patients. The CDR3 is 17 amino acids. V lost 2 bases and J lost 0; bases outside the gene matches: 9. Per the germline V gene, CDR1 is SQVTM and CDR2 is ANQGSEA. The data were produced by immunoSEQ multiplex PCR, yet TCRdb's version contains in-frame clones alone and is incomplete. The sample has fewer than 200,000 clones; around 94% are singletons. Material: blood. The rearrangement links TRBV29-1 to TRBJ1-2, with TRBD1 matching 10 bases. The TCR originated in a man between 25 and 39 years old in good health. The CDR3 region is CSVEYRDRGTTNYGYTF. DNA of the CDR3: TGCAGCGTTGAATACCGGGACAGGGGCACAACTAACTATGGCTACACCTTC.